This T cell receptor (beta chain) was captured by sequencing in a study of HIV-infected children after antiretroviral therapy interruption. Overall study: Weeks 0, 48 and 150 were sampled under continuous treatment.

CDR1 is MDHEN and CDR2 is SYDVKM in the germline V gene. The CDR3 extends over 16 amino acids. Between the trimmed V and J ends, which lost 0 bases and 0 bases, there was a span of 12 bases. Study-level points and caveats: Naive CD4+ sequences overlapped less between time points once interruption began. By the end of treatment interruption, naive CD4+ clonality (Gini) increased.

Treatment specified: PENTA 11 planned treatment interruption arm or continuous ART arm. Naive CD4+ CD45RA+ CD45RO- T cells were FACS-sorted from thawed PBMCs. RNA-based 3' RACE libraries used unique molecular identifiers. MiXCR, run by TCRdb on the 3' RACE reads, gives a single entry per CDR3 protein. The data hold 40,000 to 55,000 distinct CDR3 sequences, with around 4% observed a single time. This clonotype was observed many times. What it recognizes is unknown. This specimen consisted of CD45RA+ CD4+ T cells from PBMCs, pooled from several time points, obtained from a donor given antiretroviral therapy, either interrupted or continuous. Subset here: naive CD4+ CD45RA+ CD45RO- T cells. The genes are TRBV28 and TRBJ2-7, with D possibly being TRBD1 (7 bases). This receptor was identified in a pool of human donors with HIV. The DNA for the CDR3 is TGTGCCAGCAGTTTATGGGGCAGGGGGGCCTCCTACGAGCAGTACTTC. Protein: CASSLWGRGASYEQYF.